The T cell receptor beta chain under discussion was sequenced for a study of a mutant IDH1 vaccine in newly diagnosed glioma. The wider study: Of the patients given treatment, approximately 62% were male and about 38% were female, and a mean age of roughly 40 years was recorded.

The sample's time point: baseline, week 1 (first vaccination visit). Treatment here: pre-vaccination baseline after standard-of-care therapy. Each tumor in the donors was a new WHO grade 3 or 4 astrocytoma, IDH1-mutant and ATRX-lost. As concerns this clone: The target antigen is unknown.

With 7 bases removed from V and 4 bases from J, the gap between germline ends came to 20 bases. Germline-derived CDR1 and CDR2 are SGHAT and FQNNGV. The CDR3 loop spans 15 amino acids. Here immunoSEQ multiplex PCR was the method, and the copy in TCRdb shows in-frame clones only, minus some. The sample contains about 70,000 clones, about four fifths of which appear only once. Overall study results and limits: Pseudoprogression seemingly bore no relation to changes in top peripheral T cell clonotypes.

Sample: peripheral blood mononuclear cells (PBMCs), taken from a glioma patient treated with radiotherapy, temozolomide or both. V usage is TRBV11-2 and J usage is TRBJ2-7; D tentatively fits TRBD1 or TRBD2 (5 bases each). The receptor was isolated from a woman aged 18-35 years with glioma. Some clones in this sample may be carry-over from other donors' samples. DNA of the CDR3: TGTGCCAGCAATCGGGTCGGGACGTCCCAGTACGAGCAGTACTTC. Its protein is CASNRVGTSQYEQYF.